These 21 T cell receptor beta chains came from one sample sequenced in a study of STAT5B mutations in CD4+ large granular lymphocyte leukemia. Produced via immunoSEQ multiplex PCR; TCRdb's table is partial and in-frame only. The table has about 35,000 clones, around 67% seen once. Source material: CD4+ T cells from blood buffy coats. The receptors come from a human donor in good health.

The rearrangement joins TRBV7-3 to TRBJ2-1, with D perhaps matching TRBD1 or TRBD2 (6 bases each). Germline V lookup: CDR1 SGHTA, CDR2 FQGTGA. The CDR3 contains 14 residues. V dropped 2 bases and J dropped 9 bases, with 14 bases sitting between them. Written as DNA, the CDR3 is TGTGCCAGCAGCTTAGGCCCGGGGGCAATTGAGCAGTTCTTC. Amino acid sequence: CASSLGPGAIEQFF.

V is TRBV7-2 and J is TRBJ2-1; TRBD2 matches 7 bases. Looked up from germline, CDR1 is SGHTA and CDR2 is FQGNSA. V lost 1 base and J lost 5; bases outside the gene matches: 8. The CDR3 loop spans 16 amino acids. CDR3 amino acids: CASSLVLGGGNNEQFF. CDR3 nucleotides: TGTGCCAGCAGCTTAGTTTTGGGGGGGGGTAACAATGAGCAGTTCTTC.

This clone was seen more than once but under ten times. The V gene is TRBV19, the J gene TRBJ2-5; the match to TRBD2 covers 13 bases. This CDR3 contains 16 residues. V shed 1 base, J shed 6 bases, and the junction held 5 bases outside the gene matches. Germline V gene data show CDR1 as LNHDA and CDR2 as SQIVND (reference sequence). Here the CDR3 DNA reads TGTGCCAGTAGTATAGGGACTAGCGGGGGAACAAAGACCCAGTACTTC. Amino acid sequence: CASSIGTSGGTKTQYF.

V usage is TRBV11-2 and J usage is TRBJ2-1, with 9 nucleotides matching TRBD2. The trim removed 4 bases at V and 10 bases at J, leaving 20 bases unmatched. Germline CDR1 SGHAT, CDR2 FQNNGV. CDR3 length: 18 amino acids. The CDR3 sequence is CASSSLPKRGAPGWEQFF. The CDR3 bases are TGTGCCAGCAGCTCACTTCCGAAGCGGGGGGCTCCGGGGTGGGAGCAGTTCTTC.

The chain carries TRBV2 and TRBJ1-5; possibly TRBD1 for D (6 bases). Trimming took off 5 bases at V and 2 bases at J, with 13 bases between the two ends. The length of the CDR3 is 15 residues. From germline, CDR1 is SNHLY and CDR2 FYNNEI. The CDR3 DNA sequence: TGTGCCAGCAGTTCACAGGGTGGTGGCAATCAGCCCCAGCATTTT. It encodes CASSSQGGGNQPQHF.

CDR3 nucleotides: TGTGCCAGCAGCTTACATCCGGCAGGGAACACTGAAGCTTTCTTT. As protein: CASSLHPAGNTEAFF. The V call is TRBV5-8, the J call TRBJ1-1, with no clear D. The germline V gene encodes CDR1 SGHTS and CDR2 YDEGEE. The CDR3 loop spans 15 amino acids. The V end was cut by 2 bases, the J end by 1 base, with 12 bases between.

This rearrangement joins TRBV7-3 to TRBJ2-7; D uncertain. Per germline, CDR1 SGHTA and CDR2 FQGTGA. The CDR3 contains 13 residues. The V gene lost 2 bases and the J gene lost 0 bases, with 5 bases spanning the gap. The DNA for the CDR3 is TGTGCCAGCAGCTTAGCCAGCTCCTACGAGCAGTACTTC. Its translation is CASSLASSYEQYF.

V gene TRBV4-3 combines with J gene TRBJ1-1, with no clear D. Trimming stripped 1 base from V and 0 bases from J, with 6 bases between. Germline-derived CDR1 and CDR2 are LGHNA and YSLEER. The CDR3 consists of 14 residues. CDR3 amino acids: CASSQGTVNTEAFF. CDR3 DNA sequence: TGCGCCAGCAGCCAAGGGACCGTGAACACTGAAGCTTTCTTT.

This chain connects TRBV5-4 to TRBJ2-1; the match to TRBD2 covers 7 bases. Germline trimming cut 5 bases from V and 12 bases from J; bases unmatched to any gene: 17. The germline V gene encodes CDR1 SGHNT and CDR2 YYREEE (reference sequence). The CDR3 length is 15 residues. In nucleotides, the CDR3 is TGTGCCAGCAGTTTGTCGGGGACTGGGGGGGTAGGGCAGTTCTTC. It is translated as CASSLSGTGGVGQFF.

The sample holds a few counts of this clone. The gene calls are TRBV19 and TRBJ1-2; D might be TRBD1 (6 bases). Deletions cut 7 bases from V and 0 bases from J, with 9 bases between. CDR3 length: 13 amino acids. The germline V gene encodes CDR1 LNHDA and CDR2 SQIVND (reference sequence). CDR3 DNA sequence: TGTGCCAGTAAAGGGGGGGCTAACTATGGCTACACCTTC. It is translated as CASKGGANYGYTF.

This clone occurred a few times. The CDR3 reads CSVQTGGWEKLFF. The DNA for the CDR3 is TGCAGCGTGCAAACGGGTGGTTGGGAAAAACTGTTTTTT. The chain uses TRBV29-1 and TRBJ1-4; no clear D. V lost 6 bases, J lost 8 bases, and 16 bases lay in between. Germline V gene data show CDR1 as SQVTM and CDR2 as ANQGSEA. The CDR3 totals 13 residues.

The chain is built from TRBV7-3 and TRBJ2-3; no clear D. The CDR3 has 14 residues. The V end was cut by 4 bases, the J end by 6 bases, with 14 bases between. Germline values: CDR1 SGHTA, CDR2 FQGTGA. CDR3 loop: CASSSVPDLDTQYF. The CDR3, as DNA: TGTGCCAGCAGCTCCGTACCGGACCTCGATACGCAGTATTTT.

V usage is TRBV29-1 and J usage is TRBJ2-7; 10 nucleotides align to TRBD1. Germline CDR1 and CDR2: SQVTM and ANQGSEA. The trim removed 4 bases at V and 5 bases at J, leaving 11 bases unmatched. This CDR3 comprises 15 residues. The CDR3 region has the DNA TGCAGCGTTGGGCTTCTGGGACAGGGGAGCGACGAGCAGTACTTC. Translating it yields CSVGLLGQGSDEQYF.

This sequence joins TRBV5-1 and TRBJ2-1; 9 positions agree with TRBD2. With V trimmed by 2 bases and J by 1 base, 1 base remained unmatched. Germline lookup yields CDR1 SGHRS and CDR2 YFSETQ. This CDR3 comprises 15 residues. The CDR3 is CASSLLAGSYNEQFF. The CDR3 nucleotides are TGCGCCAGCAGCTTACTAGCGGGTTCCTACAATGAGCAGTTCTTC.

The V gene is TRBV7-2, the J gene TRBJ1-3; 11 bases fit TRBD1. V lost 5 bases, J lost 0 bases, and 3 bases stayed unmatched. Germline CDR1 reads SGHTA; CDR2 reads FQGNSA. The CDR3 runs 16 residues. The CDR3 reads CASSQGQGGSGNTIYF. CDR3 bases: TGTGCCAGCAGCCAGGGACAGGGGGGCTCTGGAAACACCATATATTTT.

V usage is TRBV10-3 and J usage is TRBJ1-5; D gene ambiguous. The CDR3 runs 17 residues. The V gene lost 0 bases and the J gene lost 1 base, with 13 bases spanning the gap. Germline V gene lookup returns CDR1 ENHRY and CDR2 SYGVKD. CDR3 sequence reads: CAISESAPLYSNQPQHF. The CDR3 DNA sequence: TGTGCCATCAGTGAGTCGGCTCCCCTATACAGCAATCAGCCCCAGCATTTT.

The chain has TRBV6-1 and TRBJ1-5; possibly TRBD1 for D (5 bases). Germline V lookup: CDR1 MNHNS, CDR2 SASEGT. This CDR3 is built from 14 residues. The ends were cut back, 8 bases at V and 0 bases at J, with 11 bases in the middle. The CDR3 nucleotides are TGTGCCAGCGCACAGGATAGTAGCAATCAGCCCCAGCATTTT. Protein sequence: CASAQDSSNQPQHF.

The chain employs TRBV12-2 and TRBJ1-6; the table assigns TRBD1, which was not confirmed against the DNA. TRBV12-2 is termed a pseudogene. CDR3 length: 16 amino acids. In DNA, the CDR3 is TGTGCAAGTCGCCCCTTGGACAGGACCTATAATTCACCCCTCCACTTT. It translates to CASRPLDRTYNSPLHF.

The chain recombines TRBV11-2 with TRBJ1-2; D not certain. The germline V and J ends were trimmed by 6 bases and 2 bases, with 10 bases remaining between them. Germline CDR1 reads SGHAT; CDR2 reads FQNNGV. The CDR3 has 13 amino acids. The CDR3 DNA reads TGTGCCAGCAGTCTCCAGGAGAACTATGGCTACACCTTC. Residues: CASSLQENYGYTF.

CDR3 coding DNA: TGTGCCAGCAGGCGACAGTACAATCAGCCCCAGCATTTT. Amino acid sequence: CASRRQYNQPQHF. The chain employs TRBV6-5 and TRBJ1-5; D is possibly TRBD1 (5 bases). CDR3 size: 13 residues. V was cut by 6 bases and J by 3 bases, with 9 bases left in between. Germline CDR1 reads MNHEY; CDR2 reads SVGAGI.

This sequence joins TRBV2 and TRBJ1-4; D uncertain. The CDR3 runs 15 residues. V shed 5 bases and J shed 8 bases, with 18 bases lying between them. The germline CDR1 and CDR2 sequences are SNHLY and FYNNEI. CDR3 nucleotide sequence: TGTGCCAGCAGTTTTACGGATGGAAACGGCGAAAAACTGTTTTTT. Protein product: CASSFTDGNGEKLFF.